This TCR beta chain was observed in a study of spatial heterogeneity in lung cancer. Turning to the study itself: A T cell module score from matched bulk RNA-seq correlated strongly with TCR transcript counts in tumor regions.

This clonotype appeared many times. What it binds is not known. The germline gene is not matched at one end of the junction; a read error may be the cause. As an off-target read in a library built for alpha chains, this beta chain has a frequency of little significance. From the 5' RACE reads, TCRdb called clonotypes with MiXCR, one entry per CDR3 protein. The sample holds some 16,000 distinct CDR3 sequences, around 7.1% seen once. Time point described: sample taken at primary tumor resection. The donors comprised 60 to 85 untreated early-stage non-small cell lung cancer patients. Study results and caveats: Within tumors, counts of expanded alpha and beta TCRs tracked tumor mutation counts.

This CDR3 contains 11 residues. Germline lookup yields CDR1 DFQATT and CDR2 SNEGSKA (reference sequence). The sample here was lung tumor tissue, taken at surgery. The chain has TRBV20-1 and TRBJ2-7; D unclear. The TCR comes from a female donor with early-stage non-small cell lung cancer. CDR3 sequence (DNA): TGCAGTGCCGTCGGATCTGACCAAAGAGACTTC. Protein product: CSAVGSDQRDF.